Below are 7 T cell receptor beta chains sequenced from a single sample in a study of cytomegalovirus exposure and HLA in healthy donors listed by TCRdb under 2017. Libraries were constructed by the immunoSEQ multiplex PCR assay. TCRdb re-hosts the immuneACCESS table, in-frame sequences only. Its copies lack some clones; in the studies checked, an unresolved V gene accounts for under half of them, and the cause for the rest is not known. For this sample the table gives around 120,000 clones, of which approximately 85% were detected only once. The leading ten clones occupy under 5% of the sample. Input material: PBMCs. These receptors were collected from a man younger than 35 in good health and CMV-seronegative.

The chain joins TRBV28 to TRBJ2-1; 9 bases map to TRBD1. Germline V CDR1 and CDR2: MDHEN, SYDVKM. Trimming removed 6 bases from V and 3 bases from J; junction bases left unmatched: 9. This CDR3 spans 16 amino acids. The CDR3 sequence: CASRLRDRAIYNEQFF. Written as DNA, the CDR3 is TGTGCCAGCAGACTCCGGGACAGGGCCATCTACAATGAGCAGTTCTTC.

This chain joins TRBV2 and TRBJ1-2; D not resolved. This CDR3 has 14 residues. The germline CDR1 and CDR2 sequences are SNHLY and FYNNEI. Deletions cut 5 bases from V and 0 bases from J, with 10 bases between. CDR3 sequence reads: CASSRQGANYGYTF. CDR3 coding DNA: TGTGCCAGCAGTCGTCAAGGAGCTAACTATGGCTACACCTTC.

The chain recombines TRBV19 with TRBJ1-1; 7 nucleotides align to TRBD1. This CDR3 region has 15 residues. Germline CDR1 LNHDA, CDR2 SQIVND (reference sequence). Germline trimming cut 3 bases from V and 3 bases from J; bases unmatched to any gene: 7. The CDR3 reads CASSMKGAGDTEAFF. The CDR3 DNA is TGTGCCAGTAGTATGAAGGGGGCAGGGGACACTGAAGCTTTCTTT. Combining the CDR3 with reference TRBV19 and TRBJ1-1 gives the whole variable domain DGGITQSPKYLFRKEGQNVTLSCEQNLNHDAMYWYRQDPGQGLRLIYYSQIVNDFQKGDIAEGYSVSREKKESFPLTVTSAQKNPTAFYLCASSMKGAGDTEAFFGQGTRLTVV.

The rearrangement joins TRBV2 to TRBJ1-3; 11 nucleotides agree with TRBD1. With 7 bases clipped from V and 3 bases from J, the junction kept 5 bases outside the gene matches. The CDR3 sequence is 15 residues long. Germline values: CDR1 SNHLY, CDR2 FYNNEI. The CDR3 DNA reads as TGTGCCAGCACAAGGGACAGGGGGTATGGAAACACCATATATTTT. Its translation is CASTRDRGYGNTIYF.

This CDR3 reads CASSFLDRGTDTQYF. CDR3 in DNA: TGCGCCAGCAGCTTTTTGGACAGGGGAACAGATACGCAGTATTTT. The rearrangement joins TRBV5-1 to TRBJ2-3; 9 positions agree with TRBD1. The junction had 4 bases not matched to a gene; V was cut back by 2 bases and J by 3 bases. This CDR3 comprises 15 residues. Germline V lookup: CDR1 SGHRS, CDR2 YFSETQ.

This clone was seen only once. This chain joins TRBV4-2 and TRBJ2-7, with 8 bases matching TRBD2. Germline lookup yields CDR1 LGHNA and CDR2 YNFKEQ. The CDR3 has 13 residues. The J segment lost 3 bases and the V segment lost 3 bases, leaving 1 base of the junction unmatched. The CDR3 DNA sequence: TGTGCCAGCAGCCAGGGACTAGACTACGAGCAGTACTTC. This encodes CASSQGLDYEQYF.

The rearrangement links TRBV30 to TRBJ1-1; perhaps TRBD1 as D (5 bases). Per germline, CDR1 GTSNPN and CDR2 SVGIG (reference sequence). The V gene lost 4 bases and the J gene lost 6 bases, with 12 bases spanning the gap. The length of the CDR3 is 12 residues. CDR3 DNA: TGTGCCTGGACCCGGGGGGGGGCTGAAGCTTTCTTT. It yields the protein CAWTRGGAEAFF.